Listed here are 22 T cell receptor beta chains from one sample, sequenced in a study of cytomegalovirus exposure and HLA in healthy donors. PCR employed 60 Vbeta and 13 Jbeta primers. The table came from immunoSEQ multiplex PCR; TCRdb's copy has only in-frame clones and leaves some out. The table shows about 180,000 clones, with about four fifths occurring only once. Sequencing was done on a sample of PBMCs. Receptors were obtained from a woman under 40 in good health and CMV-seronegative.

The rearrangement uses TRBV9 and TRBJ2-3; 12 bases fit TRBD2. V trimming: 3 bases; J trimming: 1 base; junction bases outside the gene matches: 9. This CDR3 spans 18 amino acids. Germline CDR1 and CDR2: SGDLS and YYNGEE. The CDR3: CASSAPRTSGDRTDTQYF. CDR3 DNA sequence: TGTGCCAGCAGCGCCCCCCGGACTAGCGGGGACCGCACAGATACGCAGTATTTT.

The genes are TRBV7-8 and TRBJ1-2, with D possibly matching TRBD1 (5 bases). The CDR3 spans 14 residues. Trimming removed 2 bases at V and 2 bases at J, with 9 bases between. Germline V gives CDR1 SGHVS, CDR2 FQNEAQ. This CDR3 reads CASSLKGLNYGYTF. In DNA, the CDR3 is TGTGCCAGCAGCTTAAAGGGGCTAAACTATGGCTACACCTTC.

The V and J genes are TRBV2 and TRBJ1-1, with D tentatively TRBD1 (6 bases). The CDR3 sequence is 15 residues long. The V end was cut by 2 bases, the J end by 4 bases, with 14 bases between. Germline V gene sequence: CDR1 SNHLY, CDR2 FYNNEI. For the CDR3, the DNA is TGTGCCAGCAGTGAATTTTGGGGGCCGGGCACTGAAGCTTTCTTT. Its translation: CASSEFWGPGTEAFF.

Note on this clone: A junction end diverges from the germline sequence, so it may reflect a read error. The gene calls are TRBV7-7 and TRBJ2-3, with 7 bases aligning to TRBD1. There are 15 residues in the CDR3. The germline V gene encodes CDR1 SSHAT and CDR2 FNYEAQ (reference sequence). CDR3 region: CASSPGQGGTDTQYF. The CDR3 DNA reads as TGTGCTAGCAGCCCGGGCCAGGGGGGCACAGATACGCAGTATTTT.

The sample holds one count of this clone. The V call is TRBV7-8, the J call TRBJ1-2, with TRBD1 as a possible D gene (6 bases). Germline lookup yields CDR1 SGHVS and CDR2 FQNEAQ. The CDR3 has 17 amino acids. V was clipped by 0 bases and J by 2 bases, with 16 bases between them. DNA for the CDR3: TGTGCCAGCAGCTTAGCGGGGGGGGCGAGGGGAAACTATGGCTACACCTTC. As protein: CASSLAGGARGNYGYTF.

V usage is TRBV5-1 and J usage is TRBJ1-4; D is possibly TRBD1 (5 bases). V lost 4 bases and J lost 4, with 23 bases in between. This CDR3 is built from 18 residues. Germline CDR1 is SGHRS and CDR2 is YFSETQ. The CDR3 is CASSLGSSGTNGNEKLFF. In DNA, the CDR3 is TGCGCCAGCAGCCTGGGGAGTTCAGGGACTAATGGTAATGAAAAACTGTTTTTT.

V is TRBV9 and J is TRBJ1-3; a possible D gene is TRBD1 (6 bases). This CDR3 spans 15 amino acids. Trimming removed 0 bases at V and 2 bases at J, with 9 bases between. Looked up from germline, CDR1 is SGDLS and CDR2 is YYNGEE. The CDR3 DNA follows: TGTGCCAGCAGCGTAGGCGGGGGGCCTGGAAACACCATATATTTT. The encoded protein is CASSVGGGPGNTIYF.

A remark on this clone: Other DNA variants within this sample encode the same CDR3. J is TRBJ2-5 and V is TRBV5-1; D is possibly TRBD2 (6 bases). This CDR3 contains 16 residues. Germline loops: CDR1 SGHRS, CDR2 YFSETQ. V lost 0 bases and J 2 bases, leaving 14 bases between the germline ends. CDR3 region: CASSLARTGGQETQYF. The DNA of the CDR3 is TGCGCCAGCAGCTTGGCCCGAACAGGAGGGCAAGAGACCCAGTACTTC.

The CDR3: CASSRGLAVGGELFF. The CDR3 DNA reads TGTGCCAGCAGCAGGGGACTAGCGGTTGGCGGGGAGCTGTTTTTT. The chain links TRBV7-3 to TRBJ2-2, with 11 bases identical to TRBD2. Unmatched junction bases numbered 6, after V lost 5 bases and J lost 7 bases. This CDR3 spans 15 amino acids. The germline CDR1 and CDR2 sequences are SGHTA and FQGTGA.

The chain is built from TRBV18 and TRBJ2-1; D unclear. V dropped 6 bases and J dropped 0 bases, with 15 bases sitting between them. In germline, CDR1 is KGHSH, CDR2 LQKENI. The CDR3 length is 16 residues. CDR3 region: CASSPQAANSYNEQFF. The CDR3 region has the DNA TGTGCCAGCTCCCCGCAGGCAGCTAACTCCTACAATGAGCAGTTCTTC.

The CDR3 DNA sequence: TGTGCCAGTAGTATCTTAGGGACAGGGGAAGAGACCCAGTACTTC. Translated, it gives CASSILGTGEETQYF. The chain recombines TRBV19 with TRBJ2-5, with 10 bases that match TRBD1. Germline lookup yields CDR1 LNHDA and CDR2 SQIVND (reference sequence). This CDR3 is built from 15 residues. V lost 3 bases to trimming and J lost 3 bases; unmatched junction nucleotides: 4.

The chain is built from TRBV5-1 and TRBJ2-7, with 10 bases fitting TRBD2. Unmatched junction bases numbered 5, after V lost 0 bases and J lost 2 bases. Germline V gene lookup returns CDR1 SGHRS and CDR2 YFSETQ. This CDR3 is 16 amino acids long. DNA for the CDR3: TGCGCCAGCAGCTTGGATAGCGGGGGGCTCCCCTACGAGCAGTACTTC. It specifies CASSLDSGGLPYEQYF.

V and J are TRBV6-5 and TRBJ1-2, with 9 bases fitting TRBD1. V trimming: 6 bases; J trimming: 13 bases; junction bases outside the gene matches: 12. The CDR3 runs to 13 residues. Germline V lookup: CDR1 MNHEY, CDR2 SVGAGI. The CDR3, as DNA: TGTGCCAGCAGCTCCTCCGGGACAGGGCTCGGCACCTTC. This encodes CASSSSGTGLGTF.

V usage is TRBV4-1 and J usage is TRBJ1-1, with D possibly being TRBD1 (6 bases). Between the trimmed V and J ends, which lost 1 base and 1 base, there was a span of 10 bases. Germline V lookup: CDR1 MGHRA, CDR2 YSYEKL. This CDR3 has 15 amino acids. DNA for the CDR3: TGCGCCAGCAGCCAAGTGAAAGGGGGGAACACTGAAGCTTTCTTT. It is translated as CASSQVKGGNTEAFF.

This clone has a handful of counts. CDR3 nucleotide sequence: TGTGCCAGCAGTGAGGCTAGCGGGGGGTCTACAGATACGCAGTATTTT. Protein sequence: CASSEASGGSTDTQYF. The chain carries TRBV6-1 and TRBJ2-3; 11 bases match TRBD2. From germline, CDR1 is MNHNS and CDR2 SASEGT. V was pared by 3 bases and J by 3 bases, with 5 bases of the junction left unmatched. The CDR3 consists of 16 residues.

In its sample, this clone was seen a few times. The genes are TRBV7-9 and TRBJ1-1, with 8 bases aligning to TRBD1. The V and J ends lost 1 base and 8 bases, in that order; junction bases with no gene match: 0. Germline V lookup: CDR1 SEHNR, CDR2 FQNEAQ (reference sequence). The CDR3 spans 12 residues. CDR3 sequence reads: CASSLGTGEAFF. CDR3 sequence (DNA): TGTGCCAGCAGCTTAGGGACAGGGGAAGCTTTCTTT.

The chain links TRBV6-5 to TRBJ1-5, with 8 positions matching TRBD1. Trimming at V came to 2 bases and at J to 4 bases, leaving 4 bases not matched to a gene. The CDR3 contains 15 residues. Per germline, CDR1 MNHEY and CDR2 SVGAGI. The chain's CDR3 is CASSYGQGANQPQHF. The CDR3 region has the DNA TGTGCCAGCAGTTACGGCCAGGGGGCGAATCAGCCCCAGCATTTT.

This clone was seen only once. The junction departs from germline at one end; a sequencing error may be responsible. The chain has TRBV7-7 and TRBJ2-7, with D perhaps being TRBD1 or TRBD2 (6 bases each). The CDR3 loop spans 15 amino acids. From germline, CDR1 is SSHAT and CDR2 FNYEAQ (reference sequence). The CDR3 bases are TGTGCTAGCAGCTTAGCGGACAGCCTCTCCTACGAGCAGTACTTC. It encodes CASSLADSLSYEQYF.

The CDR3 is CASSFSGTYNEQFF. CDR3 nucleotides: TGTGCCAGCAGCTTTTCCGGGACCTACAATGAGCAGTTCTTC. V usage is TRBV7-3 and J usage is TRBJ2-1; D is possibly TRBD2 (5 bases). CDR1 and CDR2 (germline): SGHTA, FQGTGA. The CDR3 runs 14 residues. The germline V and J ends were trimmed by 3 bases and 2 bases, with 8 bases remaining between them.

The V call is TRBV5-1, the J call TRBJ2-1; 7 nucleotides agree with TRBD2. CDR3 length equals 16 residues. V was pared by 2 bases and J by 5 bases, with 10 bases of the junction left unmatched. Looked up from germline, CDR1 is SGHRS and CDR2 is YFSETQ. The CDR3 loop is CASSFLQSGGDNEQFF. The DNA for the CDR3 is TGCGCCAGCAGCTTCCTACAGTCGGGGGGAGACAATGAGCAGTTCTTC.

The chain is built from TRBV7-6 and TRBJ2-7; 9 bases agree with TRBD1. Trimming at V came to 3 bases and at J to 2 bases, leaving 2 bases not matched to a gene. CDR3 length: 14 amino acids. Per germline, CDR1 SGHVS and CDR2 FNYEAQ. In nucleotides, the CDR3 is TGTGCCAGCAGCTTGGGGACAGGGCCCTACGAGCAGTACTTC. Its protein product is CASSLGTGPYEQYF. Full variable domain (missing parts from reference TRBV7-6 and TRBJ2-7): GAGVSQSPRYKVTKRGQDVALRCDPISGHVSLYWYRQALGQGPEFLTYFNYEAQQDKSGLPNDRFSAERPEGSISTLTIQRTEQRDSAMYRCASSLGTGPYEQYFGPGTRLTVT.

In this sample, this clone turned up a few times. This chain uses TRBV7-2 with TRBJ2-7; 11 positions agree with TRBD2. Germline loops: CDR1 SGHTA, CDR2 FQGNSA. With V trimmed by 4 bases and J by 2 bases, 4 bases remained unmatched. The CDR3 loop spans 15 amino acids. Written as DNA, the CDR3 is TGTGCCAGCAGCTACCTAGCGGGGGGTACCTACGAGCAGTACTTC. Protein: CASSYLAGGTYEQYF.